Shown below are 28 T cell receptor beta chains from a single sample sequenced in a study of PD-1 blockade in classical Hodgkin lymphoma. Every patient relapsed after autologous stem cell transplantation, and brentuximab vedotin exposure varied. TCRdb's copy holds only in-frame clones and misses some; the assay was immunoSEQ multiplex PCR. The table shows approximately 2,400 clones, with approximately 52% occurring only once. Sample: peripheral blood mononuclear cells (PBMCs), taken at baseline. The receptors originated from a human donor with classical Hodgkin lymphoma.

By proportion, this clone is large. This chain connects TRBV19 to TRBJ2-1; 11 bases match TRBD2. The V gene's germline CDR1 is LNHDA and CDR2 SQIVND (reference sequence). Trimming took 5 bases from V and 3 from J; bases not matched to a gene: 3. The CDR3 contains 15 residues. The CDR3 loop is CASSATSGDYNEQFF. CDR3 sequence (DNA): TGTGCCAGTAGTGCGACTAGCGGGGACTACAATGAGCAGTTCTTC.

The rearrangement uses TRBV27 and TRBJ2-7; a possible D gene is TRBD2 (7 bases). Between the trimmed V and J ends, which lost 3 bases and 4 bases, there was a span of 13 bases. The CDR3 length is 14 residues. Germline assignment: CDR1 MNHEY and CDR2 SMNVEV (reference sequence). The CDR3 DNA sequence: TGTGCCAGCAGTTTTGGTGGGGGGGCGTACGAGCAGTACTTC. It encodes CASSFGGGAYEQYF.

This clone was observed a handful of times. The chain employs TRBV7-2 and TRBJ2-5; D unclear. The V end lost 3 bases, the J end lost 6 bases, and 8 bases lay between the germline ends. CDR3 length equals 12 residues. Germline V lookup: CDR1 SGHTA, CDR2 FQGNSA. CDR3 residues: CASSFTGQTQYF. CDR3 DNA sequence: TGTGCCAGCAGCTTTACCGGCCAGACCCAGTACTTC.

The chain links TRBV5-6 to TRBJ1-3; TRBD1 might be the D (6 bases). Trimming took off 5 bases at V and 3 bases at J, with 21 bases between the two ends. The CDR3 loop spans 17 amino acids. Looked up from germline, CDR1 is SGHDT and CDR2 is YYEEEE. This chain's CDR3 is CASSHQDRRLLGNTIYF. The CDR3 DNA is TGTGCCAGCAGTCATCAAGACAGGCGGCTACTTGGAAACACCATATATTTT.

The genes are TRBV9 and TRBJ1-3, with D possibly TRBD1 on 6 matching bases. The germline V gene has CDR1 SGDLS and CDR2 YYNGEE. Trimming took off 2 bases at V and 0 bases at J, with 12 bases between the two ends. The CDR3 sequence is 16 residues long. This CDR3 is CASSVEPGASGNTIYF. As DNA, the CDR3 is TGTGCCAGCAGCGTGGAGCCAGGGGCCTCTGGAAACACCATATATTTT.

CDR3 coding DNA: TGTGCCAGCAGCCCCGACAGAAGCAATTCACCCCTCCACTTT. It is translated as CASSPDRSNSPLHF. This sequence joins TRBV9 and TRBJ1-6, with D tentatively TRBD1 (5 bases). The V end was cut by 4 bases, the J end by 7 bases, with 12 bases between. The CDR3 has 14 residues. Germline loops: CDR1 SGDLS, CDR2 YYNGEE.

This clone ranks as medium-sized. The genes are TRBV29-1 and TRBJ1-1; a weak D match, TRBD1 (6 bases). Germline values: CDR1 SQVTM, CDR2 ANQGSEA. Trimming pared 6 bases from V and 1 base from J, leaving 15 bases between. CDR3 size: 14 residues. In nucleotides, the CDR3 is TGCAGCGTGAAACAGGGAGGAGGGAACACTGAAGCTTTCTTT. As protein: CSVKQGGGNTEAFF.

The genes are TRBV5-4 and TRBJ2-3; D not resolved. The CDR3 extends over 13 amino acids. V lost 2 bases and J lost 3, with 7 bases in between. The germline V gene has CDR1 SGHNT and CDR2 YYREEE (reference sequence). This CDR3 reads CASSFRSTDTQYF. The CDR3 bases are TGTGCCAGCAGCTTCCGGTCTACAGATACGCAGTATTTT.

As concerns this clone: This CDR3 is also generated by other DNA sequences in the sample. The CDR3 reads CASSLGGGPYEQYF. In nucleotides, the CDR3 is TGTGCCAGCAGCTTAGGTGGGGGTCCCTACGAGCAGTACTTC. V gene TRBV7-9 combines with J gene TRBJ2-7; D possibly uses TRBD1 or TRBD2 (5 bases each). Between the trimmed V and J ends, which lost 1 base and 2 bases, there was a span of 9 bases. This CDR3 spans 14 amino acids. Germline assignment: CDR1 SEHNR and CDR2 FQNEAQ (reference sequence). The entire variable domain, with the rest obtained from reference TRBV7-9 and TRBJ2-7, is as follows: DTGVSQNPRHKITKRGQNVTFRCDPISEHNRLYWYRQTLGQGPEFLTYFQNEAQLEKSRLLSDRFSAERPKGSFSTLEIQRTEQGDSAMYLCASSLGGGPYEQYFGPGTRLTVT.

This rearrangement joins TRBV15 to TRBJ2-7; TRBD2 might be the D (7 bases). Looked up from germline, CDR1 is LNHNV and CDR2 is YYDKDF (reference sequence). The V end lost 3 bases, the J end lost 1 base, and 10 bases lay between the germline ends. This CDR3 is 14 amino acids long. The CDR3 spells CATSRGGQSYEQYF. The CDR3 region has the DNA TGTGCCACCAGCAGGGGGGGGCAGTCCTACGAGCAGTACTTC.

The rearrangement uses TRBV21-1 and TRBJ2-5; the table's D call TRBD2 went unverified against the DNA. TRBV21-1 is listed as a pseudogene. This CDR3 comprises 13 residues. CDR3: CASSIPLMETQYF. In DNA, the CDR3 is TGTGCCAGCAGCATTCCTTTAATGGAGACCCAGTACTTC.

This clone counts as medium-sized. This rearrangement joins TRBV15 to TRBJ1-2; no clear D. Trimming removed 2 bases from V and 6 bases from J, with 7 bases in between. Germline loops: CDR1 LNHNV, CDR2 YYDKDF (reference sequence). The CDR3 sequence is 12 residues long. The CDR3 sequence is CATSRLSNGYTF. CDR3 nucleotides: TGTGCCACCAGCAGACTAAGTAATGGCTACACCTTC.

This clone appeared once. The V call is TRBV19, the J call TRBJ1-2; 8 bases fit TRBD1. Per the germline V gene, CDR1 is LNHDA and CDR2 is SQIVND (reference sequence). The trim removed 6 bases at V and 13 bases at J, leaving 19 bases unmatched. This CDR3 has 15 amino acids. CDR3 amino acids: CASSKQDRAPLGSTF. Here the CDR3 DNA reads TGTGCCAGTAGCAAACAGGACAGGGCTCCTTTGGGATCCACCTTC.

In this sample, this clone turned up a few times. CDR3 nucleotide sequence: TGTGCCAGCAGCCGGACAGGGGGGAACACTGAAGCTTTCTTT. Translation: CASSRTGGNTEAFF. The V call is TRBV5-5, the J call TRBJ1-1; 10 positions agree with TRBD1. Germline assignment: CDR1 SGHKS and CDR2 YYEKEE (reference sequence). V lost 4 bases and J lost 1; bases outside the gene matches: 1. The CDR3 length is 14 residues.

The chain uses TRBV28 and TRBJ2-3; D unclear. The CDR3 is 13 amino acids. Trimming cost V 5 bases and J 11 bases, with 17 bases left between them. From germline, CDR1 is MDHEN and CDR2 SYDVKM. The CDR3 protein is CASSDQAHGGQYF. The CDR3 coding sequence is TGTGCCAGCAGTGATCAGGCTCACGGTGGGCAGTATTTT.

The chain uses TRBV7-6 and TRBJ1-3; D perhaps matches TRBD1 (6 bases). The germline CDR1 and CDR2 sequences are SGHVS and FNYEAQ. Trimming removed 7 bases from V and 8 bases from J, with 9 bases in between. The CDR3 totals 11 residues. The CDR3 DNA reads as TGTGCCAGCACCCCAGGGGACACCATATATTTT. It codes for CASTPGDTIYF.

The CDR3 loop reads CASSLIGQGSQPQHF. The CDR3 DNA is TGTGCCAGCAGCTTAATAGGACAGGGAAGTCAGCCCCAGCATTTT. The genes are TRBV7-2 and TRBJ1-5; 8 bases are shared with TRBD1. Germline loops: CDR1 SGHTA, CDR2 FQGNSA. V gave up 2 bases and J gave up 6 bases; unmatched junction bases: 6. This CDR3 is 15 amino acids long. The variable domain in full, completed from reference TRBV7-2 and TRBJ1-5, reads GAGVSQSPSNKVTEKGKDVELRCDPISGHTALYWYRQSLGQGLEFLIYFQGNSAPDKSGLPSDRFSAERTGGSVSTLTIQRTQQEDSAVYLCASSLIGQGSQPQHFGDGTRLSIL.

CDR3: CASSVTGITEAFF. The CDR3 DNA reads as TGTGCCAGTAGTGTGACAGGGATCACTGAAGCTTTCTTT. The chain joins TRBV19 to TRBJ1-1; 7 bases are shared with TRBD1. Germline V gene sequence: CDR1 LNHDA, CDR2 SQIVND (reference sequence). The trim removed 5 bases at V and 4 bases at J, leaving 4 bases unmatched. This CDR3 region has 13 residues.

The chain employs TRBV7-2 and TRBJ1-4, with D possibly TRBD1 on 5 matching bases. V lost 3 bases, J lost 7 bases, and 12 bases lay in between. Germline V gene data show CDR1 as SGHTA and CDR2 as FQGNSA. The CDR3 covers 14 residues. CDR3 sequence (DNA): TGTGCCAGCAGCTTGGGGGTTGTGCGTGAAAAACTGTTTTTT. It encodes CASSLGVVREKLFF.

Concerning this clone itself: The junction does not match germline at one end; this may be a read error. This chain links TRBV19 with TRBJ1-1; D remains unclear. The CDR3 contains 11 residues. Per the germline V gene, CDR1 is LNHDA and CDR2 is SQIVND (reference sequence). The CDR3 sequence: CASSDPIALRF. In nucleotides, the CDR3 is TGTGCCAGTAGTGACCCGATCGCACTCCGCTTT. Drawing the rest from reference TRBV19 and TRBJ1-1, the complete variable domain is DGGITQSPKYLFRKEGQNVTLSCEQNLNHDAMYWYRQDPGQGLRLIYYSQIVNDFQKGDIAEGYSVSREKKESFPLTVTSAQKNPTAFYLCASSDPIALRFGQGTRLTVV.

V usage is TRBV5-5 and J usage is TRBJ2-1; 8 bases are a match to TRBD2. This CDR3 is 17 amino acids long. Looked up from germline, CDR1 is SGHKS and CDR2 is YYEKEE (reference sequence). Trimming took 5 bases from V and 5 from J; bases not matched to a gene: 15. The CDR3 loop reads CASRKRGRPFPHNEQFF. CDR3 DNA: TGTGCCAGCAGGAAGCGGGGGCGGCCCTTCCCTCACAATGAGCAGTTCTTC.

J is TRBJ1-1 and V is TRBV6-6; no clear D. V lost 7 bases, J lost 1 base, and 13 bases lay in between. CDR1 and CDR2 from the germline V gene are MNHNY and SVGAGI (reference sequence). The CDR3 loop spans 14 amino acids. The CDR3 DNA follows: TGTGCCAGCACCCTAAATCCGGGGAACACTGAAGCTTTCTTT. This sequence encodes CASTLNPGNTEAFF.

This chain links TRBV5-1 with TRBJ2-7, with D tentatively TRBD1 or TRBD2 (5 bases each). The CDR3 totals 13 residues. V lost 6 bases and J lost 2, with 12 bases in between. From germline, CDR1 is SGHRS and CDR2 YFSETQ. The CDR3 protein is CASMGDLTYEQYF. In DNA, the CDR3 is TGCGCCAGCATGGGGGACCTCACCTACGAGCAGTACTTC.

The chain has TRBV5-1 and TRBJ1-6; TRBD1 aligns across 7 bases. Losses at the gene ends were 6 bases for V and 7 bases for J; bases not matched to a gene: 13. The CDR3 consists of 16 residues. Germline values: CDR1 SGHRS, CDR2 YFSETQ. The CDR3 here is CASTAQPTGDNSPLHF. The CDR3 DNA follows: TGCGCCAGCACCGCACAACCAACAGGGGACAATTCACCCCTCCACTTT.

This clone has only a few counts. The chain carries TRBV4-1 and TRBJ1-2; the match to TRBD1 covers 9 bases. The trim removed 0 bases at V and 7 bases at J, leaving 6 bases unmatched. Looked up from germline, CDR1 is MGHRA and CDR2 is YSYEKL. This CDR3 contains 15 residues. DNA of the CDR3: TGCGCCAGCAGCCAAGATGGGGGGACAGGGCTTGGCTACACCTTC. Protein sequence: CASSQDGGTGLGYTF.

This clone was seen only a few times. V is TRBV19 and J is TRBJ2-7; the D gene is possibly TRBD1 (6 bases). The V gene lost 5 bases and the J gene lost 2 bases, with 16 bases spanning the gap. The V gene's germline CDR1 is LNHDA and CDR2 SQIVND (reference sequence). This CDR3 is built from 15 residues. The DNA for the CDR3 is TGTGCCAGTAGTTCCCGGACAGCTAACACCTACGAGCAGTACTTC. It encodes CASSSRTANTYEQYF.

The chain is built from TRBV30 and TRBJ1-5; D not resolved. Trimming cost V 7 bases and J 0 bases, with 7 bases left between them. Germline values: CDR1 GTSNPN, CDR2 SVGIG (reference sequence). This CDR3 contains 12 residues. The CDR3 DNA sequence: TGTGCCTTCGCCTTTAGCAATCAGCCCCAGCATTTT. This encodes CAFAFSNQPQHF.

This clone showed up just a few times. The chain carries TRBV9 and TRBJ2-2; no reliable D call. The CDR3 runs to 15 residues. V shed 1 base and J shed 3 bases, with 10 bases lying between them. Germline CDR1 SGDLS, CDR2 YYNGEE. As DNA, the CDR3 is TGTGCCAGCAGCGTAATGGGGTGGGACACCGGGGAGCTGTTTTTT. It translates to CASSVMGWDTGELFF.